This entry lists 10 T cell receptor beta chains sequenced from one sample in a study of cytomegalovirus exposure and HLA in healthy donors. PCR employed 60 Vbeta and 13 Jbeta primers. The table came from immunoSEQ multiplex PCR; TCRdb's copy has only in-frame clones and leaves some out. The sample gives 130,000 or so clones, approximately 78% of which show up once; roughly 3.2% is in the top ten. The source material was PBMCs. These receptors were taken from a young man in good health and CMV-seropositive.

The DNA for the CDR3 is TGTGCCAGCAGTTATAGCGGGAGGGCCCAAGAGACCCAGTACTTC. Its protein product is CASSYSGRAQETQYF. J is TRBJ2-5 and V is TRBV28; TRBD2 matches at 11 bases. The CDR3 runs to 15 residues. V shed 4 bases, J shed 1 base, and the junction held 2 bases outside the gene matches. CDR1 is MDHEN, CDR2 SYDVKM, per germline.

The chain joins TRBV4-1 to TRBJ1-5, with D perhaps TRBD1 (6 bases). CDR1 MGHRA and CDR2 YSYEKL come from the germline V gene. The CDR3 contains 18 residues. V dropped 0 bases and J dropped 5 bases, with 20 bases sitting between them. CDR3: CASSQELSGGAGDQPQHF. The CDR3 DNA sequence: TGCGCCAGCAGCCAAGAATTATCTGGGGGCGCGGGCGATCAGCCCCAGCATTTT.

This clone was picked up a small number of times. The chain employs TRBV6-4 and TRBJ1-2; D uncertain. The CDR3 extends over 15 amino acids. Deletions cut 0 bases from V and 5 bases from J, with 13 bases between. In germline, CDR1 is MRHNA, CDR2 SNTAGT. This CDR3 is CASSDSATTGYGYTF. Here the CDR3 DNA reads TGTGCCAGCAGTGACTCGGCCACGACTGGGTATGGCTACACCTTC.

This clone was recorded once. The chain carries TRBV6-1 and TRBJ2-5; D perhaps matches TRBD2 (5 bases). Germline V CDR1 and CDR2: MNHNS, SASEGT. There are 14 residues in the CDR3. The V gene lost 9 bases and the J gene lost 7 bases, with 21 bases spanning the gap. CDR3 sequence (DNA): TGTGCCAGTGTTCCGGGATACAGTTCGGGGACCCAGTACTTC. Protein: CASVPGYSSGTQYF.

J is TRBJ1-1 and V is TRBV10-3; D perhaps matches TRBD1 (5 bases). Germline-derived CDR1 and CDR2 are ENHRY and SYGVKD. This CDR3 spans 13 amino acids. V lost 4 bases, J lost 0 bases, and 6 bases lay in between. In DNA, the CDR3 is TGTGCCATCAGTGGGGGCCTGAACACTGAAGCTTTCTTT. Residues: CAISGGLNTEAFF.

This chain joins TRBV19 and TRBJ1-5, with D unclear. With 3 bases removed from V and 3 bases from J, the gap between germline ends came to 9 bases. This CDR3 comprises 14 residues. CDR1 is LNHDA, CDR2 SQIVND, per germline (reference sequence). CDR3 in amino acids: CASSIGPFNQPQHF. CDR3 sequence (DNA): TGTGCCAGTAGTATTGGGCCTTTCAATCAGCCCCAGCATTTT.

Turning to this clone: It is unclear where the CDR3 begins or ends on the DNA, so no DNA is shown, and the CDR3 is as TCRdb lists it. V is TRBV28 and J is TRBJ2-7; TRBD2 is taken as the D call from the table, unchecked against the DNA. The CDR3 sequence runs 24 residues, both termini included. Germline CDR1 MDHEN, CDR2 SYDVKM. The CDR3 spells CASSLLAGATSSTSGRAPFNEQYF.

V and J are TRBV4-1 and TRBJ2-7; 13 nucleotides match TRBD2. Germline CDR1 and CDR2: MGHRA and YSYEKL. This CDR3 has 17 amino acids. Trimming removed 2 bases from V and 6 bases from J; junction bases left unmatched: 10. CDR3 DNA: TGCGCCAGCAGCCAACCTGGACTAGCGGGAGTTCTGGGCGAGCAGTACTTC. Residues: CASSQPGLAGVLGEQYF.

The chain uses TRBV6-1 and TRBJ2-3; 12 positions match TRBD2. The CDR3 is made up of 16 amino acids. Germline assignment: CDR1 MNHNS and CDR2 SASEGT. V lost 4 bases and J lost 2; bases outside the gene matches: 4. CDR3 in amino acids: CASSGRTSGTTDTQYF. The CDR3 coding sequence is TGTGCCAGCAGTGGCCGGACTAGCGGGACCACAGATACGCAGTATTTT.

This rearrangement joins TRBV27 to TRBJ2-3, with TRBD2 as a possible D gene (6 bases). This CDR3 has 12 amino acids. V was clipped by 6 bases and J by 7 bases, with 11 bases between them. Germline lookup yields CDR1 MNHEY and CDR2 SMNVEV (reference sequence). CDR3 sequence: CASRAGGNTQYF. In DNA form, the CDR3 reads TGTGCCAGCAGGGCTGGGGGGAATACGCAGTATTTT.